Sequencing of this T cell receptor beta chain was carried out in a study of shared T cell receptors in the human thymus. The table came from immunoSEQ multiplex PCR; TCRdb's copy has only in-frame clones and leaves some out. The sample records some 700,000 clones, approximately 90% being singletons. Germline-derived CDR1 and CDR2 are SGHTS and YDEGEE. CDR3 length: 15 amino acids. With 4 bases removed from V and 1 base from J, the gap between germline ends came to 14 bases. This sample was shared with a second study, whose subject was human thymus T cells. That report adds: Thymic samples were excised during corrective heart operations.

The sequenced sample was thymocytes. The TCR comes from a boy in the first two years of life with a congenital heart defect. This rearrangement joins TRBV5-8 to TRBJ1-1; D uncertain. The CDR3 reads CASSPREEGNTEAFF. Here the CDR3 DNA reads TGTGCCAGCAGCCCTCGGGAGGAGGGGAACACTGAAGCTTTCTTT.